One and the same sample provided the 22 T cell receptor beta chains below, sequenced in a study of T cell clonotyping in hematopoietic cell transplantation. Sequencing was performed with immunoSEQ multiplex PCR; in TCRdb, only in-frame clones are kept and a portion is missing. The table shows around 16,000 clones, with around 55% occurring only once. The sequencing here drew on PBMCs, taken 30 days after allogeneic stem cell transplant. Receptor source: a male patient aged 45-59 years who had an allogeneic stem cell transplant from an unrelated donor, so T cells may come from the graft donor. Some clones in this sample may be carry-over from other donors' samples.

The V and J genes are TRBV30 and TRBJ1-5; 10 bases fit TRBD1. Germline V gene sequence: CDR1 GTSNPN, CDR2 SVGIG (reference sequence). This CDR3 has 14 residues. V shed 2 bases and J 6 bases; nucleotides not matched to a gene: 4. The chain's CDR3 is CAWSRQGASQPQHF. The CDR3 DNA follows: TGTGCCTGGAGTCGACAGGGGGCGAGTCAGCCCCAGCATTTT. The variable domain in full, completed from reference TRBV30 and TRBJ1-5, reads SQTIHQWPATLVQPVGSPLSLECTVEGTSNPNLYWYRQAAGRGLQLLFYSVGIGQISSEVPQNLSASRPQDRQFILSSKKLLLSDSGFYLCAWSRQGASQPQHFGDGTRLSIL.

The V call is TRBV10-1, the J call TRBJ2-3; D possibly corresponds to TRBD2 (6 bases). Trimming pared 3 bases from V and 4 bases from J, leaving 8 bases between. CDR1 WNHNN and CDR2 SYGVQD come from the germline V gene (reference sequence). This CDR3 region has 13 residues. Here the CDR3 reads CASSEQRADTQYF. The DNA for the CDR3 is TGCGCCAGCAGTGAACAGCGGGCAGATACGCAGTATTTT.

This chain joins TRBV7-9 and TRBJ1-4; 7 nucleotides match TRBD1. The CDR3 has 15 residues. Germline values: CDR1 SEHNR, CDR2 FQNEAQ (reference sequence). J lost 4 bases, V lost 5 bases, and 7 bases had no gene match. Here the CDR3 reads CASSPGDSRNEKLFF. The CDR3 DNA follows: TGTGCCAGCAGCCCGGGGGACAGCCGTAATGAAAAACTGTTTTTT.

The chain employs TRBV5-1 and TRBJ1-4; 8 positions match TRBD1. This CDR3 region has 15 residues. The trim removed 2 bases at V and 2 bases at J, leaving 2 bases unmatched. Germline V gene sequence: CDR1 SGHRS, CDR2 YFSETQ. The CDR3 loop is CASSLQGGTNEKLFF. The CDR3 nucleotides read TGCGCCAGCAGCTTACAGGGGGGGACTAATGAAAAACTGTTTTTT.

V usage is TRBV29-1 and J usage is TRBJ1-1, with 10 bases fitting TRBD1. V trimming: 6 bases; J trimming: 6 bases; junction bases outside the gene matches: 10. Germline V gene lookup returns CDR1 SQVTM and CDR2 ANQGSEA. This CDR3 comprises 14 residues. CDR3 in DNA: TGCAGCGTACTACCCCGGGACAGGGGCGCTGAAGCTTTCTTT. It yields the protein CSVLPRDRGAEAFF.

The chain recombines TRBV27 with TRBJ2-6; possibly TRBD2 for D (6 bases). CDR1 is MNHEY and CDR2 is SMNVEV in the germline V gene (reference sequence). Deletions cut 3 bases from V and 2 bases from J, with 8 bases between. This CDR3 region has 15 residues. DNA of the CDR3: TGTGCCAGCAGTTTGTCGGGGGCTGGGGCCAACGTCCTGACTTTC. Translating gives CASSLSGAGANVLTF.

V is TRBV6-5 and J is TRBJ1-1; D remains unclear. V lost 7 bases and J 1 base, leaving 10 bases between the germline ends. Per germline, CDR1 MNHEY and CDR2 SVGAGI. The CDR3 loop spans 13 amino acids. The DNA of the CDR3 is TGTGCCAGCACTAAGATGGGGAACACTGAAGCTTTCTTT. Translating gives CASTKMGNTEAFF.

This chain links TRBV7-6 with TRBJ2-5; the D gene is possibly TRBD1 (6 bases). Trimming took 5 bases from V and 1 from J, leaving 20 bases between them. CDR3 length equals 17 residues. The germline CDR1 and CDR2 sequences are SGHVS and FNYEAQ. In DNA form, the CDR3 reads TGTGCCAGCAGCCCTGATTGGACAGCGCCTACCCAAGAGACCCAGTACTTC. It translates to CASSPDWTAPTQETQYF.

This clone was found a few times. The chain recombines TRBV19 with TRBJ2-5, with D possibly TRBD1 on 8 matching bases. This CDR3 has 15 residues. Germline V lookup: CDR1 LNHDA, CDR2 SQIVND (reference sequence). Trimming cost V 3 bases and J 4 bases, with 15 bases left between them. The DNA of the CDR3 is TGTGCCAGTAGTATTCTGGACAGGGAGGGAGAGACCCAGTACTTC. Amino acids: CASSILDREGETQYF.

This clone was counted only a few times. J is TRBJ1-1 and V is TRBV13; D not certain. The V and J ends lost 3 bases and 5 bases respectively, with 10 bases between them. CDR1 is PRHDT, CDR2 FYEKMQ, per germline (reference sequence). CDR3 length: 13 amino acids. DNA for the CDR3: TGTGCCAGCAGCTTTGGGGTTCGGACTGAAGCTTTCTTT. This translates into CASSFGVRTEAFF.

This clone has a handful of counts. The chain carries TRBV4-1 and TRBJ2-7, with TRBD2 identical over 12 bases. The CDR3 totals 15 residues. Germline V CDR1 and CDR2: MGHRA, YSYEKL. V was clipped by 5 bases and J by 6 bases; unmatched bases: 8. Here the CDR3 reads CASSALAGGLSEQYF. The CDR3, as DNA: TGCGCCAGCAGCGCACTAGCGGGAGGCTTGTCCGAGCAGTACTTC.

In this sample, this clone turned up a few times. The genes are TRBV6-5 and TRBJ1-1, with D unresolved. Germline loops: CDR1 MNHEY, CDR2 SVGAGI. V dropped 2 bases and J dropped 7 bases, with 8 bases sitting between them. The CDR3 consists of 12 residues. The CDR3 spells CASSYLRGEAFF. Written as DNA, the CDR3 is TGTGCCAGCAGTTACCTTCGGGGTGAAGCTTTCTTT.

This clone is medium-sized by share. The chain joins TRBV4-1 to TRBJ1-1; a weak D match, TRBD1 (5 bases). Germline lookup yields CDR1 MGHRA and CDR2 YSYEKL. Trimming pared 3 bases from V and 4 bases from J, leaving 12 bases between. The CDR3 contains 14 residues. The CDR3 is CASSHRDGGTEAFF. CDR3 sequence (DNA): TGCGCCAGCAGCCACCGGGACGGAGGCACTGAAGCTTTCTTT.

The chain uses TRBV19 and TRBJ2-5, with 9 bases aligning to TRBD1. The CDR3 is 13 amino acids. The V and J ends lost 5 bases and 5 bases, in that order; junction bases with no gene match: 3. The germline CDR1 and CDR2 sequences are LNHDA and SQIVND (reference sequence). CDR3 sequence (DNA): TGTGCCAGTAGTCGGGGGACAGGGGAGACCCAGTACTTC. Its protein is CASSRGTGETQYF.

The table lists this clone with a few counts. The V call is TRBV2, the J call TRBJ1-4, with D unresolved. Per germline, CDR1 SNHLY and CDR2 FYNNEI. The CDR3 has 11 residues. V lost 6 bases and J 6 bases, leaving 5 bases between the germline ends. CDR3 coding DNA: TGTGCCAGCAGGAGGGATGAAAAACTGTTTTTT. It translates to CASRRDEKLFF.

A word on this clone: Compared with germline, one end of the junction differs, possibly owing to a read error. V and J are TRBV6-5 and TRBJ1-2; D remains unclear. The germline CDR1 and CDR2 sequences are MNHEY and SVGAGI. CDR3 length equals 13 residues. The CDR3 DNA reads TGTGCCAGCAGTTACTCGCGGTTGGGGTTCTTGGCCTTC. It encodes CASSYSRLGFLAF.

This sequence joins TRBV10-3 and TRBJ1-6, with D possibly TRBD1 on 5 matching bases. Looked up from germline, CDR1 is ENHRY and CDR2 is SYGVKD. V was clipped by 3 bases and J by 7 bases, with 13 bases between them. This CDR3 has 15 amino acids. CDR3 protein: CAISEMGTENSPLHF. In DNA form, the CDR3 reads TGTGCCATCAGTGAAATGGGGACTGAGAATTCACCCCTCCACTTT.

The CDR3 region is CASSERLAGDSYEQYF. The CDR3 nucleotides are TGTGCCAGCAGTGAACGACTAGCGGGGGACTCATACGAGCAGTACTTC. The chain links TRBV6-1 to TRBJ2-7; 12 bases are shared with TRBD2. This CDR3 is built from 16 residues. With 2 bases clipped from V and 4 bases from J, the junction kept 6 bases outside the gene matches. Germline-derived CDR1 and CDR2 are MNHNS and SASEGT.

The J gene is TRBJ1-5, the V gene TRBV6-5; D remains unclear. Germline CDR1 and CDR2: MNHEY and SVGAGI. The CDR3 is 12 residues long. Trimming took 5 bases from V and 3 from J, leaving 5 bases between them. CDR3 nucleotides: TGTGCCAGCAGTCCCACCAATCAGCCCCAGCATTTT. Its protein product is CASSPTNQPQHF.

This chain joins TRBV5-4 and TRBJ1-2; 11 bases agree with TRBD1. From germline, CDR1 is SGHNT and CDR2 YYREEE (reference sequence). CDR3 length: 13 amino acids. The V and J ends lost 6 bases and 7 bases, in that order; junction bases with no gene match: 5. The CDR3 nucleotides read TGTGCCAGCACGGGACAGGGGGTATTTGGCTACACCTTC. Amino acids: CASTGQGVFGYTF.

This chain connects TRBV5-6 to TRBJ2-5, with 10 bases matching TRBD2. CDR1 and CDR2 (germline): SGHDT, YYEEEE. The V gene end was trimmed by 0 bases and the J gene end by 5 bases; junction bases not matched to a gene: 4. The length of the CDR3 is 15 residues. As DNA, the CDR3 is TGTGCCAGCAGCTTGGCTCTAGCGGGAGTGGAGACCCAGTACTTC. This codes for CASSLALAGVETQYF.

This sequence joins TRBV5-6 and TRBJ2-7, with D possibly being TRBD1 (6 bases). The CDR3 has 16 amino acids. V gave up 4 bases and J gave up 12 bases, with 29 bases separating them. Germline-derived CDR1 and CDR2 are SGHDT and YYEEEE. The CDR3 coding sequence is TGTGCCAGCAGCGGAGAAATATCCGGGACAATAGGGGATCTGTACTTC. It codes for CASSGEISGTIGDLYF.